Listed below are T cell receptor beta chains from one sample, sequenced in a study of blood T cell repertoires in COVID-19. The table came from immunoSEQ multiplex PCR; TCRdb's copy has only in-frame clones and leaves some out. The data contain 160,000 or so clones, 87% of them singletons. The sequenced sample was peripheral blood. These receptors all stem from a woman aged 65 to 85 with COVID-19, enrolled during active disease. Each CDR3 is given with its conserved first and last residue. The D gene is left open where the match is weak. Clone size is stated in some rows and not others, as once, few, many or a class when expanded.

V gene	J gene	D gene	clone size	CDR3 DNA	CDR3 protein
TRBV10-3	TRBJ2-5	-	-	TGTGCCATCGGGCAGGGAACTCTAATGGGAGAGACCCAGTACTTC	CAIGQGTLMGETQYF
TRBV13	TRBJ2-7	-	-	TGTGCCAGCAGCTTAGGTCACCGCAGGGCCTCCTACGAGCAGTACTTC	CASSLGHRRASYEQYF
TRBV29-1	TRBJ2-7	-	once	TGCAGCGTCGACCAGGGGTACGAGCAGTACTTC	CSVDQGYEQYF
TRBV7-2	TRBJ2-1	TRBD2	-	TGTGCCAGCAGCTTAGCGACTAGCGGGGGGGATCGGGAGCAGTTCTTC	CASSLATSGGDREQFF
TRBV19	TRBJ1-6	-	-	TGTGCCAGTAGTATAATTCCTGGCCAGGGCTATTCACCCCTCCACTTT	CASSIIPGQGYSPLHF
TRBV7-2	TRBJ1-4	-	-	TGTGCCAGCAGCTTAGGTCGGTGGACAGTTAATGAAAAACTGTTTTTT	CASSLGRWTVNEKLFF
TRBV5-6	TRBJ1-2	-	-	TGTGCCAGCAGCAAAACCGGGACAACCTCCCTCTATGGCTACACCTTC	CASSKTGTTSLYGYTF
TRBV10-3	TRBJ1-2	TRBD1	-	TGTGCCATCAGCAAGGGACAGTCAAAGCAGGATGGCTACACCTTC	CAISKGQSKQDGYTF
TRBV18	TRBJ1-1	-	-	TGTGCCAGCTCACCTTCTGGGGGGTCCACTGAAGCTTTCTTT	CASSPSGGSTEAFF
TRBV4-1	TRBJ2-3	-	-	TGCGCCAGCAGCCGGACTGCTAGCACAGATACGCAGTATTTT	CASSRTASTDTQYF
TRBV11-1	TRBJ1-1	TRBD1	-	TGTGCCAGCAGCCTCAGACAGGGTAGCACTGAAGCTTTCTTT	CASSLRQGSTEAFF
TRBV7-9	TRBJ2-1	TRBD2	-	TGTGCCAGCAGCTCAGGACTAGGGGATTACAATGAGCAGTTCTTC	CASSSGLGDYNEQFF
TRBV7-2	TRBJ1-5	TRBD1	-	TGTGCCAGCAGCTTAGGGCAGGGGGTAAATCAGCCCCAGCATTTT	CASSLGQGVNQPQHF
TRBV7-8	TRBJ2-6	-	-	TGTGCCAGCAGCCTAGGGGCCTCAGCGGTCGGGGCCAACGTCCTGACTTTC	CASSLGASAVGANVLTF
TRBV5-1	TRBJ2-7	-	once	TGCGCCAGCAGCTTCCTGGGGCAGGGGAAATACGAGCAGTACTTC	CASSFLGQGKYEQYF
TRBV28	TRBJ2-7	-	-	TGTGCCAGCAGCCAGGGGTCGTACGAGCAGTACTTC	CASSQGSYEQYF
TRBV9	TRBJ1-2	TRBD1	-	TGTGCCAGCAGCCCCGCTGGGACAGGGCGTAACACCTTC	CASSPAGTGRNTF
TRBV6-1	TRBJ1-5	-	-	TGTGCCAGCAGTGAAGCCAGGGTTGGTCAGCCCCAGCATTTT	CASSEARVGQPQHF
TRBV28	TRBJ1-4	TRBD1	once	TGTGCCAGCAGTTGGGGACAGGGTATCCGAAAACTGTTTTTT	CASSWGQGIRKLFF
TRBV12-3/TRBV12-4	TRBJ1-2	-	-	TGTGCCAGCAGTTTAAAACAGAACTATGGCTACACCTTC	CASSLKQNYGYTF
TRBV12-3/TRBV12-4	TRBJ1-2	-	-	TGTGCCAGCAGTAGAGATCCTAACTATGGCTACACCTTC	CASSRDPNYGYTF
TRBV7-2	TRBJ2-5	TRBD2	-	TGTGCCAGCAGCTTAGAAGCGGGGGAGCGCGGTCGGACCCAGTACTTC	CASSLEAGERGRTQYF
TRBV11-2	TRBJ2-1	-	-	TGTGCCAGCAGCCGGGGGAGCCAAAGCAATGAGCAGTTCTTC	CASSRGSQSNEQFF
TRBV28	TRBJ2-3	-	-	TGTGCCAGCAGTTTACCAGGGAGCACAGATACGCAGTATTTT	CASSLPGSTDTQYF
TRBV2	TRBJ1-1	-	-	TGTGCCAGCATGGGTACAGCGAACACTGAAGCTTTCTTT	CASMGTANTEAFF
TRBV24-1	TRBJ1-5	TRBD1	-	TGTGCCACCAGCAGACAGGGAACTCAGCCCCAGCATTTT	CATSRQGTQPQHF
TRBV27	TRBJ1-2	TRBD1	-	TGTGCCAGCAGGGGACAGGGGGTAGGCTATGGCTACACCTTC	CASRGQGVGYGYTF
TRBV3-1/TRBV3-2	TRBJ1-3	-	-	TGTGCCAGCAGCCCCTTTAGGGGCAGTGGAAACACCATATATTTT	CASSPFRGSGNTIYF
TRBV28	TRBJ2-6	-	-	TGTGCCAGCAGTTTATTTGGAGACTCTGGGGCCAACGTCCTGACTTTC	CASSLFGDSGANVLTF
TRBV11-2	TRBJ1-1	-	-	TGTGCCAGCAGCAGAAACAGGGTCACTGAAGCTTTCTTT	CASSRNRVTEAFF
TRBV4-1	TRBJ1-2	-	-	TGCGCCAGCAGCCAAGATTACGGGGAACCTAACTATGGCTACACCTTC	CASSQDYGEPNYGYTF
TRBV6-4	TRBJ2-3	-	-	TGTGCCAGCAGTGACTCGGGAGCCAGCACAGATACGCAGTATTTT	CASSDSGASTDTQYF
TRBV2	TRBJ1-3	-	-	TGTGCCAGCAGTGGGACAGTAGCTGGAAACACCATATATTTT	CASSGTVAGNTIYF
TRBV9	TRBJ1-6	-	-	TGTGCCAGCAGCGACCGGCCCGGGACGGGAGGTAGGCGGGTGATTTCACCCCTCCACTTT	CASSDRPGTGGRRVISPLHF
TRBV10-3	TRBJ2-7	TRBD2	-	TGTGCCATCAGTGGCCCACAGATGGGAGGGACCTACGAGCAGTACTTC	CAISGPQMGGTYEQYF
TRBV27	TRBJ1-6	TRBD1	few	TGTGCCAGCAGTTTCCGGGACAGGATTCATTCACCCCTCCACTTT	CASSFRDRIHSPLHF
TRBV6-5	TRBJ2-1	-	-	TGTGCCAGCAGTTCAACTAGCCTCTCCTACAATGAGCAGTTCTTC	CASSSTSLSYNEQFF
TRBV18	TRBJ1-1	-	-	TGTGCCAGCTCACTACAGGTTAAAGACACTGAAGCTTTCTTT	CASSLQVKDTEAFF
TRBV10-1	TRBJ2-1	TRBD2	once	TGCGCCAGCAGTGAGTCGAAGGCTAGCGGGGGGGCCCTTCCATACAATGAGCAGTTCTTC	CASSESKASGGALPYNEQFF
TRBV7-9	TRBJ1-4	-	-	TGTGCCAGCAGCCCGGGCCTCCAGGGATTCTCTGAAAAACTGTTTTTT	CASSPGLQGFSEKLFF
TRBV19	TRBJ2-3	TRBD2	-	TGTGCCAGTAGTCCCCGGACTAGCGGGGGATCAGATACGCAGTATTTT	CASSPRTSGGSDTQYF
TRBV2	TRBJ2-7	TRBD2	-	TGTGCCAGCAGCCTACTAGCGGTAAACGAGCAGTACTTC	CASSLLAVNEQYF
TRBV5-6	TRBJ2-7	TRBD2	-	TGTGCCAGCAGCCCAACAAGCGGGGCAAGCTCCTACGAGCAGTACTTC	CASSPTSGASSYEQYF
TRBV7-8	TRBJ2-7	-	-	TGTGCCAGCAGCTTAGGGCAGAACTACGAGCAGTACTTC	CASSLGQNYEQYF
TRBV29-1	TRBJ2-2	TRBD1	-	TGCAGCGTCCCCCCCGGGACAGGGGATGGGAACACCGGGGAGCTGTTTTTT	CSVPPGTGDGNTGELFF
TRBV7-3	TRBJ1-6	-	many	TGTGCCAGCAGCTGGTTCGGGAATTCACCCCTCCACTTT	CASSWFGNSPLHF
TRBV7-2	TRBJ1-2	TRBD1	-	TGTGCCAGCAGCTTAGCACCGGGACAGGGGCGGTTGGATGGCTACACCTTC	CASSLAPGQGRLDGYTF
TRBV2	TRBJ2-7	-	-	TGTGCCAGCAAACAGACCTACGAGCAGTACTTC	CASKQTYEQYF
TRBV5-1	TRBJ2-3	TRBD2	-	TGCGCCAGCAGCCTATCTGGGACTAGCGGCCCAGATACGCAGTATTTT	CASSLSGTSGPDTQYF
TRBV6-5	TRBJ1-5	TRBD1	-	TGTGCCAGCAGGGGACAGGGGGGAAATCAGCCCCAGCATTTT	CASRGQGGNQPQHF
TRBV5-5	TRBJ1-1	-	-	TGTGCCAGCAGTCAAAAGTGGGGGCACACTGAAGCTTTCTTT	CASSQKWGHTEAFF
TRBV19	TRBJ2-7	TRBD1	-	TGTGCCAGTAGCGGGACAGGGAAGGACGAGCAGTACTTC	CASSGTGKDEQYF
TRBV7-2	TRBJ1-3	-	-	TGTGCCAGCAGCGTCGGGGTACCATACTCTGGAAACACCATATATTTT	CASSVGVPYSGNTIYF
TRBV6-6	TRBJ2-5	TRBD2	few	TGTGCCAGCAGTTACTCTGCGACTAGCGGAGAGACCCAGTACTTC	CASSYSATSGETQYF
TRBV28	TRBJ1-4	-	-	TGTGCCAGCAGTTTTACAACTGACAGGGAAAAACTGTTTTTT	CASSFTTDREKLFF
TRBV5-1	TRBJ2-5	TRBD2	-	TGCGCCAGCAGCACCAGCGGGGACCAAGAGACCCAGTACTTC	CASSTSGDQETQYF
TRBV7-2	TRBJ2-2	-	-	TGTGCCAGCAGCCCACAAGCCGGGCTAGCCACCGGGGAGCTGTTTTTT	CASSPQAGLATGELFF